Only a few counts were recorded for the clone carrying this T cell receptor (beta chain). The sample originates from a study of blood T cell repertoires in COVID-19. Study-level information: T cells, B-cell-depleted T cells, or PBMCs provided the cDNA or gDNA that served as material.

Clones were sequenced by immunoSEQ multiplex PCR, and TCRdb holds only the in-frame ones, with some missing. In the table there are 260,000 or so clones, about 80% of which are singletons. The CDR3 loop spans 16 amino acids. Germline V gives CDR1 SGDLS, CDR2 YYNGEE. The junction had 5 bases not matched to a gene; V was cut back by 0 bases and J by 5 bases. The TCR was taken from a human donor in a cohort sampled during active COVID-19. V and J are TRBV9 and TRBJ2-1; 10 nucleotides agree with TRBD2. The sample taken for sequencing was peripheral blood. The CDR3 is CASSVGPSGGHNEQFF. In DNA form, the CDR3 reads TGTGCCAGCAGCGTAGGGCCTAGCGGGGGACACAATGAGCAGTTCTTC.